This TCR beta chain was observed in a study of memory CD4+ T cells and cytomegalovirus serostatus. Looking at the study overall: Donors were healthy Belgian adults, several CMV seropositive and about two dozen seronegative.

The assay was immunoSEQ multiplex PCR, and TCRdb's table has in-frame clones only and misses some. Among around 60,000 clones, around 77% were seen once, and the ten largest hold about 1%. Trimming took off 5 bases at V and 9 bases at J, with 14 bases between the two ends. The germline gives CDR1 SGHTA, CDR2 FQGNSA. The CDR3 is 13 residues long. Single viable CD3+CD4+CD8-CD45RO+ cells were sorted as the memory CD4+ T cells. The gene calls are TRBV7-2 and TRBJ2-1; the D gene could be TRBD1 or TRBD2 (5 bases each). The sample consisted of memory CD4+ T cells from blood. This TCR came from an adult in good health and CMV-seronegative. This CDR3 reads CASSVRRGGEQFF. CDR3 in DNA: TGTGCCAGCAGCGTAAGACGGGGCGGTGAGCAGTTCTTC.